The TCR beta chain under discussion was sequenced for a study of blood T cell repertoires in COVID-19. At the level of the study: Spain, Italy and the United States supplied samples that represented acute and convalescent COVID-19. In each case, the material was cDNA or gDNA derived from T cells, B-cell-depleted T cells, or PBMCs.

The CDR3 has 13 residues. V dropped 0 bases and J dropped 7 bases, with 7 bases sitting between them. From germline, CDR1 is SGDLS and CDR2 YYNGEE. The count of this clone is one. Original processing methods: The assay estimated nucleated cells by amplifying reference gene primers. Produced via immunoSEQ multiplex PCR; TCRdb's table is partial and in-frame only. V, J and clone size are taken as reported in that table, and D and trimming were inferred from the DNA itself. The profile shows nearly 60,000 clones, over 65% of them singletons. The source material was peripheral blood. The chain joins TRBV9 to TRBJ1-4, with D unresolved. The clonotype comes from a middle-aged man with active COVID-19. CDR3 residues: CASSVGPGEKLFF. The CDR3 DNA is TGTGCCAGCAGCGTAGGCCCCGGTGAAAAACTGTTTTTT. The full variable domain, its missing parts supplied by reference TRBV9 and TRBJ1-4, is DSGVTQTPKHLITATGQRVTLRCSPRSGDLSVYWYQQSLDQGLQFLIQYYNGEERAKGNILERFSAQQFPDLHSELNLSSLELGDSALYFCASSVGPGEKLFFGSGTQLSVL.